Listed here are 7 T cell receptor beta chains from one sample, sequenced in a study of read filtering for tumor transcriptome and immune sequencing. This library used about 400 ng RNA and molecular barcoded adaptors spanning alpha/delta and beta/gamma chains. One entry per CDR3 protein, called by TCRdb with MiXCR from the reads. The sample shows over 50,000 distinct CDR3 sequences, roughly 19% of them seen only once. The sample comprised a population of CD138-negative cells sorted from bone marrow. The source of these receptors is a donor older than 35 with multiple myeloma.

This clonotype was seen at least ten times. The chain carries TRBV29-1 and TRBJ2-3; TRBD2 aligns across 12 bases. The CDR3 has 14 amino acids. V shed 7 bases, J shed 2 bases, and the junction held 4 bases outside the gene matches. CDR1 and CDR2 from the germline V gene are SQVTM and ANQGSEA. The CDR3 reads CSGLAGAFTDTQYF. CDR3 DNA: TGCAGCGGACTAGCGGGGGCCTTCACAGATACGCAGTATTTT.

This clonotype was seen repeatedly, ten times or more. The chain recombines TRBV3-1 with TRBJ2-2; 11 positions match TRBD2. The CDR3 sequence is 17 residues long. The V and J ends lost 3 bases and 3 bases, in that order; junction bases with no gene match: 6. Looked up from germline, CDR1 is LGHDT and CDR2 is YNNKEL (reference sequence). CDR3 residues: CASSHLTSGEYTGELFF. Written as DNA, the CDR3 is TGTGCCAGCAGCCACCTGACTAGCGGGGAATACACCGGGGAGCTGTTTTTT.

In its sample, this clonotype was seen many times. The chain links TRBV12-5 to TRBJ2-4; D unclear. This CDR3 has 13 amino acids. Trimming removed 5 bases at V and 6 bases at J, with 11 bases between. The germline gives CDR1 LGHNT, CDR2 FRNRAP. For the CDR3, the DNA is TGTGCTAGTGGTCCAAGGGCCCGAAACATTCAGTACTTC. Its protein is CASGPRARNIQYF.

The rearrangement uses TRBV21-1 and TRBJ2-4. TRBV21-1 is deemed a pseudogene. The CDR3 has 14 residues. The CDR3 is CASSKVGYANIQYF. The CDR3 coding sequence is TGTGCCAGCAGCAAAGTCGGCTATGCGAACATTCAGTACTTC.

As for this clonotype: This may stem from a read error, because a much larger clone lies one nucleotide away. This CDR3 is missing its conserved last phenylalanine or tryptophan, likely due to a read error. This chain uses TRBV11-3 with TRBJ1-1; D call uncertain. The germline CDR1 and CDR2 sequences are SGHNT and YENEEA. The CDR3 has 14 residues. The CDR3 loop is CASSSEVWNAEAFS. The CDR3 region has the DNA TGTGCCAGCAGCTCAGAGGTCTGGAACGCTGAAGCTTTCTCT.

The chain recombines TRBV20-1 with TRBJ1-5; possibly TRBD1 for D (5 bases). Trimming cost V 1 base and J 5 bases, with 15 bases left between them. Germline V lookup: CDR1 DFQATT, CDR2 SNEGSKA (reference sequence). The CDR3 is 15 residues long. The CDR3 reads CSARVFTGGDQPQHF. In DNA form, the CDR3 reads TGCAGTGCTAGAGTCTTCACCGGGGGGGATCAGCCCCAGCATTTT.

This clonotype was detected ten times or more. The J gene is TRBJ2-1, the V gene TRBV6-5; 11 bases are shared with TRBD2. With 8 bases clipped from V and 3 bases from J, the junction kept 6 bases outside the gene matches. Germline loops: CDR1 MNHEY, CDR2 SVGAGI. The CDR3 sequence is 15 residues long. CDR3 sequence: CASYSGTSGYNEQFF. The CDR3 DNA reads as TGTGCCAGCTACTCCGGGACTAGCGGCTACAATGAGCAGTTCTTC.